The clone carrying this T cell receptor beta chain was picked up a small number of times. TCRdb itself ran the RACE reads through MiXCR, one entry per CDR3 protein. The sample includes roughly 380,000 distinct CDR3 sequences, 4.8% of them seen just once. The CDR3 has 13 residues. The V end was cut by 3 bases, the J end by 10 bases, with 10 bases between. The data were obtained in a study of human T cells and chemical hapten exposure. Documented time point: patch test 1, 2 weeks after DPC sensitization. Treatment denoted: therapeutic diphenylcyclopropenone sensitization with weekly scalp DPC. The material sequenced was whole blood, taken in connection with sensitization to the hapten diphenylcyclopropenone (DPC). This clonotype was sampled from a woman aged 45 to 65 with alopecia areata. Some clones in this sample may be carry-over from other donors' samples. The chain carries TRBV12-3 or TRBV12-4 and TRBJ1-6; D is uncertain. CDR3 protein: CASSFRGRSPLHF. CDR3 DNA sequence: TGTGCCAGCAGTTTTCGGGGTAGGTCACCCCTCCACTTT.